This entry describes one T cell receptor beta chain. As yet, its antigen is unknown. The data are from a study of T cell responses to AZD1222 COVID-19 vaccine. Study-level findings and limits: Within unmutated variant regions lay the reported targets of nearly half of spike-specific TCRs. Clonal diversity was possibly underestimated; the donors were predominantly white British and more often female.

Assay used: immunoSEQ multiplex PCR; TCRdb lists only in-frame clones, some missing. The repertoire has some 99,000 clones, around 90% of them found once; the top ten carry 6% to 8%. Germline values: CDR1 SGHNT, CDR2 YENEEA. V shed 6 bases and J shed 0 bases, with 12 bases lying between them. The CDR3 consists of 14 residues. The chain has TRBV11-3 and TRBJ2-7, with D perhaps matching TRBD2 (5 bases). The sequencing here drew on peripheral blood, taken on day 0 of AZD1222 vaccination. The TCR originated in an adult in good health. The CDR3: CASSSGLSSYEQYF. The CDR3 DNA reads TGTGCCAGCAGTTCAGGACTCAGCTCCTACGAGCAGTACTTC.